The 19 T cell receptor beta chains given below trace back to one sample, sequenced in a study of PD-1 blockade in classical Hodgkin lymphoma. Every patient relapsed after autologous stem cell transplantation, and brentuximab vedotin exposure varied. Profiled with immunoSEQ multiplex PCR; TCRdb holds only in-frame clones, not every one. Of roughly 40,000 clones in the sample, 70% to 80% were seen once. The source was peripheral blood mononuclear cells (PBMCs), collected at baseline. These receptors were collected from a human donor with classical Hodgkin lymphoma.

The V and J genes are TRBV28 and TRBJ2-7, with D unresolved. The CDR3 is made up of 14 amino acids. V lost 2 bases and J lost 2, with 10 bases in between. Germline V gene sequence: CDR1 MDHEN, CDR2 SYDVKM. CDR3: CASSLVGWTYEQYF. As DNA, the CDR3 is TGTGCCAGCAGTTTAGTCGGGTGGACCTACGAGCAGTACTTC.

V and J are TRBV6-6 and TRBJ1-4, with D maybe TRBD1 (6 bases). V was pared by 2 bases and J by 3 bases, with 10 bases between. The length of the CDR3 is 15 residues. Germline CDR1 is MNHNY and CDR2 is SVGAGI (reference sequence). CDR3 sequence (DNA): TGTGCCAGCAGTTACGGTGGACAGTCTAATGAAAAACTGTTTTTT. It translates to CASSYGGQSNEKLFF.

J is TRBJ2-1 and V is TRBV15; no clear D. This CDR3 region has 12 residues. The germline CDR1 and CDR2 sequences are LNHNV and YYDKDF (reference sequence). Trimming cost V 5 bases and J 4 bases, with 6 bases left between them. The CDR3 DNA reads TGTGCCACCAGCGGCCTATACAATGAGCAGTTCTTC. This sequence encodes CATSGLYNEQFF.

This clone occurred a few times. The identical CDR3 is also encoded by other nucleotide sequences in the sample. CDR3 nucleotide sequence: TGTGCCAGCAGTTTTAGCCTCCTCGAGCAGTACTTC. It translates to CASSFSLLEQYF. The J gene is TRBJ2-7, the V gene TRBV28; the D is unclear. Germline lookup yields CDR1 MDHEN and CDR2 SYDVKM. V shed 3 bases and J shed 6 bases, with 9 bases lying between them. The CDR3 totals 12 residues. Drawing the rest from reference TRBV28 and TRBJ2-7, the complete variable domain is DVKVTQSSRYLVKRTGEKVFLECVQDMDHENMFWYRQDPGLGLRLIYFSYDVKMKEKGDIPEGYSVSREKKERFSLILESASTNQTSMYLCASSFSLLEQYFGPGTRLTVT.

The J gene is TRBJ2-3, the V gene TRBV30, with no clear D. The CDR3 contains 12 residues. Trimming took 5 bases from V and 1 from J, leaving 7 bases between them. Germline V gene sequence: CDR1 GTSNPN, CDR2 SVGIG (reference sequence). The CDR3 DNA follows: TGTGCCTGGGTACGGGGCACAGATACGCAGTATTTT. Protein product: CAWVRGTDTQYF.

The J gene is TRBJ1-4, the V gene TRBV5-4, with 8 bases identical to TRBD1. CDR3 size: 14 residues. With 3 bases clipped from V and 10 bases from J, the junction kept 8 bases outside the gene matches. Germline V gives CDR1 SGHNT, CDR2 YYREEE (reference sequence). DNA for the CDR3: TGTGCCAGCAGCTCCGGACAGGGACATCGAAAACTGTTTTTT. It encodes CASSSGQGHRKLFF.

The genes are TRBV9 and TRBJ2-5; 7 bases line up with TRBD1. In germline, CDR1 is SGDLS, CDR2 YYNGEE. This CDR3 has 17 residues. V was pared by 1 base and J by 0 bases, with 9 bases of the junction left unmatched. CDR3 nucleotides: TGTGCCAGCAGCGTATCTTTAAGTGGGACAGACCAAGAGACCCAGTACTTC. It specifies CASSVSLSGTDQETQYF.

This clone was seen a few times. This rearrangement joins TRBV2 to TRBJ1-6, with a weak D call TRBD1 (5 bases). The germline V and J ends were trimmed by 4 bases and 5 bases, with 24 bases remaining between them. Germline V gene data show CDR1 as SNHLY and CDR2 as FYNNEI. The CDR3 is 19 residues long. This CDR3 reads CASSVQFPMGGAHNSPLHF. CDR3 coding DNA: TGTGCCAGCAGTGTCCAATTCCCCATGGGCGGGGCCCATAATTCACCCCTCCACTTT.

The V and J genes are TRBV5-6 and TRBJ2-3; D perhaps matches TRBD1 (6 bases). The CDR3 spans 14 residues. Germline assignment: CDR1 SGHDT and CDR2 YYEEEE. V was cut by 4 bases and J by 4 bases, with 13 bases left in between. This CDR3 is CASSPGWGPDTQYF. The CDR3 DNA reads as TGTGCCAGCAGCCCTGGTTGGGGGCCAGATACGCAGTATTTT.

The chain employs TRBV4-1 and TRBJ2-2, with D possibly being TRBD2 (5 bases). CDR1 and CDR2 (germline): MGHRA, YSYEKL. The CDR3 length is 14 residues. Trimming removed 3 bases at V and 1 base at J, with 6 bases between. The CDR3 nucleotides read TGCGCCAGCAGCCATGGACTGAACACCGGGGAGCTGTTTTTT. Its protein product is CASSHGLNTGELFF.

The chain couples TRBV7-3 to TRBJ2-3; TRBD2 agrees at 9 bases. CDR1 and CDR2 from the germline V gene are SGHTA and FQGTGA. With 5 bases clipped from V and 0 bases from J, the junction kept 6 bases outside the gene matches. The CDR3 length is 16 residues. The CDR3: CASSPGLAKSTDTQYF. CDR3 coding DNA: TGTGCCAGCAGCCCCGGACTAGCGAAAAGCACAGATACGCAGTATTTT.

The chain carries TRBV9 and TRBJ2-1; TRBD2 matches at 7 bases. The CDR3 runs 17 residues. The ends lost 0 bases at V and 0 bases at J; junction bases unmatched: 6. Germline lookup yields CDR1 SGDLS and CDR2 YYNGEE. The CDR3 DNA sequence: TGTGCCAGCAGCGTAGGGGGAGGGCGGAACTCCTACAATGAGCAGTTCTTC. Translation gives CASSVGGGRNSYNEQFF.

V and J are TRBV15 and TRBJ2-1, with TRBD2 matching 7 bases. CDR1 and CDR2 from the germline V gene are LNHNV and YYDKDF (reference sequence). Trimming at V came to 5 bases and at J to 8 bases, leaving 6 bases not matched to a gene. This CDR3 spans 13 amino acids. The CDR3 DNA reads TGTGCCACCAGCCAAGCGGGGCGGGATGAGCAGTTCTTC. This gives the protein CATSQAGRDEQFF. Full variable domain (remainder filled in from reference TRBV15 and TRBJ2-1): DAMVIQNPRYQVTQFGKPVTLSCSQTLNHNVMYWYQQKSSQAPKLLFHYYDKDFNNEADTPDNFQSRRPNTSFCFLDIRSPGLGDTAMYLCATSQAGRDEQFFGPGTRLTVL.

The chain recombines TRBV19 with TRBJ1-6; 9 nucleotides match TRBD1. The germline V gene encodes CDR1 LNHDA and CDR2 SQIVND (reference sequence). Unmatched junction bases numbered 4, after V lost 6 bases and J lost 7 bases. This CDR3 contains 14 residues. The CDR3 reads CASSTGGGNSPLHF. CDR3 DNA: TGTGCCAGTAGCACAGGGGGCGGAAATTCACCCCTCCACTTT.

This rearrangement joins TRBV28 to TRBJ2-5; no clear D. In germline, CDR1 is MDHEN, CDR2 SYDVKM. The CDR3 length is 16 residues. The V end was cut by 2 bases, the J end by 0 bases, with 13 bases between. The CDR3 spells CASSLPAPAYQETQYF. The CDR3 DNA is TGTGCCAGCAGTTTACCGGCCCCTGCGTACCAAGAGACCCAGTACTTC.

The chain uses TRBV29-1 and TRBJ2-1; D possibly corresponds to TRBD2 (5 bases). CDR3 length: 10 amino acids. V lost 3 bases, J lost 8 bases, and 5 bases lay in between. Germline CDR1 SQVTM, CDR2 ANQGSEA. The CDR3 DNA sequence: TGCAGCGTTGAGGGAGATGAGCAGTTCTTC. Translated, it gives CSVEGDEQFF.

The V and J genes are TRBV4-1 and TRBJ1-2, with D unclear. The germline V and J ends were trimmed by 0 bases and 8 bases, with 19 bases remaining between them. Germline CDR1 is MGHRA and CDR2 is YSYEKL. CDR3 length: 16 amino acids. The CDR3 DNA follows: TGCGCCAGCAGCCAAGATTCCGGCAGAAGTTTTGGGGGCTACACCTTC. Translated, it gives CASSQDSGRSFGGYTF.

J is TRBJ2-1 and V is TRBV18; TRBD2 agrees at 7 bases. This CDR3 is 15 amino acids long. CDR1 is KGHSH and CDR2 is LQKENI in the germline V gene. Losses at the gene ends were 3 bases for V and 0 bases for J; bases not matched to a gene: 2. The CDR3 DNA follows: TGTGCCAGCTCACCTTCGGGGGGCTCCTACAATGAGCAGTTCTTC. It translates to CASSPSGGSYNEQFF.

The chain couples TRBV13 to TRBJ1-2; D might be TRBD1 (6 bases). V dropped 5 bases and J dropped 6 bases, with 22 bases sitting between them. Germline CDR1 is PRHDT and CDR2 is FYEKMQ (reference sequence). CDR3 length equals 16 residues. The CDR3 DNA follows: TGTGCCAGCAGCCCGCGCCGGGACGCCCGGGACAATGGCTACACCTTC. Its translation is CASSPRRDARDNGYTF.